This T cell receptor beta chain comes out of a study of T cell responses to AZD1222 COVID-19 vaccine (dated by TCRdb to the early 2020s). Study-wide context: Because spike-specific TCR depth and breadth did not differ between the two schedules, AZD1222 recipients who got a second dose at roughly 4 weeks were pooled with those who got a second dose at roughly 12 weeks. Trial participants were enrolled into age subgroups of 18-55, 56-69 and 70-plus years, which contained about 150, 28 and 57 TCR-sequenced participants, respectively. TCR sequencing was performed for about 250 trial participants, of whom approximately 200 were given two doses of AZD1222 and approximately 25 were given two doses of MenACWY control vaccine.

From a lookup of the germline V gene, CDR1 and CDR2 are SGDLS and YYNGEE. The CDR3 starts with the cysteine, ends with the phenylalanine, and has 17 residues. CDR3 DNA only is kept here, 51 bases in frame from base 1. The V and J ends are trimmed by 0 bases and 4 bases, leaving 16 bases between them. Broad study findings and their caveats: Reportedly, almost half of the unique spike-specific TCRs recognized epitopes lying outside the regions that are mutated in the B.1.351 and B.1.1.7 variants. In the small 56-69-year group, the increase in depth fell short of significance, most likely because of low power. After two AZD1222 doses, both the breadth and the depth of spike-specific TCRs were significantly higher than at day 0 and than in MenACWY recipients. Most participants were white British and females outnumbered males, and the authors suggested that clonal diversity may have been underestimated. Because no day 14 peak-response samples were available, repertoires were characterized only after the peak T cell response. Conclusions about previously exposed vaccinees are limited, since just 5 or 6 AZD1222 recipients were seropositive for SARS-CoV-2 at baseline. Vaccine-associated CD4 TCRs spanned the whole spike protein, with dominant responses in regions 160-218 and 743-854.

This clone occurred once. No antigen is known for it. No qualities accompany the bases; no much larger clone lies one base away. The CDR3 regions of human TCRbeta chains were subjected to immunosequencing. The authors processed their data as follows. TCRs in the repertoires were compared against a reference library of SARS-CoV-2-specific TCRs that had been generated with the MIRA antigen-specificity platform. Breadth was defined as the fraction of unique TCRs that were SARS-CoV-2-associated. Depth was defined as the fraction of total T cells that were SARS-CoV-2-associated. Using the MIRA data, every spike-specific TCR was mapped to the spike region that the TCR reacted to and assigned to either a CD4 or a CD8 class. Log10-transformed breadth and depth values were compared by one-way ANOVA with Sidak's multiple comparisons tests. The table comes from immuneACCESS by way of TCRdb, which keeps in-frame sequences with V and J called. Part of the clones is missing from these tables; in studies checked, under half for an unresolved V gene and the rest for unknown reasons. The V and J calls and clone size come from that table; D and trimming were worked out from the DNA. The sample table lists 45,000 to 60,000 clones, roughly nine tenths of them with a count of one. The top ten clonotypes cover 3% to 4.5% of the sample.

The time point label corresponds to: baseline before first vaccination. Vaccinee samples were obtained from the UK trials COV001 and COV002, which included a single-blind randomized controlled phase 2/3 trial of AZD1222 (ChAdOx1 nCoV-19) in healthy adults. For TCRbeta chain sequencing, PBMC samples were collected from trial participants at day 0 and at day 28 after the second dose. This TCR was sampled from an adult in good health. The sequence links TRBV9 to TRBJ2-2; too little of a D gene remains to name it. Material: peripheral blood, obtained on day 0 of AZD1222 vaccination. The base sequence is TGTGCCAGCAGCGTAGATTCGTTTGGGCTGGCCACCGGGGAGCTGTTTTTT. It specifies CASSVDSFGLATGELFF.